The 2 T cell receptor beta chains presented below share a single source sample, sequenced in a study of control samples from healthy donors and cancer patients. TCRdb's table, derived via immunoSEQ multiplex PCR, lists solely in-frame clones and lacks some. The data show some 120,000 clones, with 88% seen just once and about 2.5% held by the top ten. The sequencing input was blood. These receptors were collected from a woman in her seventies in good health.

The gene calls are TRBV29-1 and TRBJ1-2; no definite D call. Germline lookup yields CDR1 SQVTM and CDR2 ANQGSEA. The CDR3 runs 14 residues. V lost 2 bases and J lost 1, with 11 bases in between. CDR3 sequence reads: CSVETEEGNYGYTF. CDR3 coding DNA: TGCAGCGTTGAAACGGAAGAGGGTAACTATGGCTACACCTTC. The full variable domain, completed using reference TRBV29-1 and TRBJ1-2, is SAVISQKPSRDICQRGTSLTIQCQVDSQVTMMFWYRQQPGQSLTLIATANQGSEATYESGFVIDKFPISRPNLTFSTLTVSNMSPEDSSIYLCSVETEEGNYGYTFGSGTRLTVV.

This clone was picked up one time. The CDR3 sequence is CASSAQGRGGYTF. Written as DNA, the CDR3 is TGTGCCAGCAGCGCCCAAGGTAGAGGGGGCTACACCTTC. This sequence joins TRBV9 and TRBJ1-2, with D unclear. The CDR3 runs to 13 residues. In germline, CDR1 is SGDLS, CDR2 YYNGEE. The V end lost 3 bases, the J end lost 8 bases, and 14 bases lay between the germline ends.